The subject of this entry is one TCR beta chain. Its target is unknown. The data derive from a study of blood T cells in healthy people across ages. Overall study findings and caveats: Investigators treated diversity estimates from one million T cells as underestimates.

Primed by a sample-barcoded 5' primer and a J-beta primer mix, a second PCR proceeded for 7 to 11 cycles. TCRdb itself ran the 5' RACE reads through MiXCR, one entry per CDR3 protein. The table shows approximately 800,000 distinct CDR3 sequences, with around half occurring only once. The CDR3 has 14 amino acids. V trimming: 0 bases; J trimming: 5 bases; junction bases outside the gene matches: 3. In germline, CDR1 is DFQATT, CDR2 SNEGSKA (reference sequence). The J gene is TRBJ2-7, the V gene TRBV20-1, with 11 positions matching TRBD2. The sequencing sample was made of blood. This TCR was sampled from a man older than 75 in good health. CDR3 in amino acids: CSARDLAGGDEQYF. The DNA of the CDR3 is TGCAGTGCTAGAGATCTAGCGGGGGGAGACGAGCAGTACTTC.